This record concerns one T cell receptor (beta chain) sequence. Its antigen is currently unknown. This CDR3 contains 15 residues. Per the germline V gene, CDR1 is MNHNY and CDR2 is SVGAGI (reference sequence). Trimming at V came to 2 bases and at J to 6 bases, leaving 6 bases not matched to a gene. Ipilimumab, 1 mg/kg, started 14 to 28 days after autologous transplant. Clones were read by immunoSEQ multiplex PCR, and TCRdb kept only the in-frame ones, dropping some. The data show tens of thousands of clones, under 85% seen once. The data were taken from a study of ipilimumab plus nivolumab after autologous stem cell transplantation. Study details: Patients received a median of roughly five ipilimumab and 8 nivolumab doses. The DLBCL cohort had primary refractory and relapsed disease, with 18-month progression-free survival of approximately 87% and 28%.

Broader study findings: Per the authors, repertoire, Treg and microbiota data justify further study.

This clonotype was obtained from a male donor with diffuse large B-cell lymphoma. Here the sequenced sample was PBMCs, taken in a trial of ipilimumab plus nivolumab as post-transplant consolidation. V is TRBV6-6 and J is TRBJ2-3, with 9 bases identical to TRBD2. CDR3 sequence (DNA): TGTGCCAGCAGTTACCGTAGCGGGGGCGAGGATACGCAGTATTTT. Amino acids: CASSYRSGGEDTQYF.